These 10 T cell receptor beta chains were sequenced from one sample in a study of cytomegalovirus exposure and HLA in healthy donors (dated by TCRdb to 2016 to 2017). Library construction relied on the immunoSEQ multiplex PCR assay. For the multiplex PCR, a mixture combining 60 forward primers for TCR Vbeta segments and 13 reverse primers for TCR Jbeta segments was used. TCRdb carries this immuneACCESS record with in-frame sequences only. Its versions omit some clonotypes, under half of them owing to an unresolved V gene in the studies checked, with the rest unexplained. Recorded for this sample are around 150,000 clones; about 78% of them occurred a single time. The ten largest account for 1.4% of the sample. The material sequenced was PBMCs. Receptors were obtained from a male donor in good health and CMV-seronegative.

The chain couples TRBV9 to TRBJ2-7; 11 bases are a match to TRBD2. CDR1 is SGDLS and CDR2 is YYNGEE in the germline V gene. The CDR3 has 16 amino acids. Trimming removed 0 bases from V and 6 bases from J; junction bases left unmatched: 8. Here the CDR3 reads CASSVGLAGGPLEQYF. The CDR3 DNA reads TGTGCCAGCAGCGTAGGGCTAGCGGGAGGTCCCCTCGAGCAGTACTTC.

The rearrangement joins TRBV28 to TRBJ2-7; the match to TRBD1 covers 8 bases. Germline assignment: CDR1 MDHEN and CDR2 SYDVKM. V trimming: 5 bases; J trimming: 0 bases; junction bases outside the gene matches: 9. CDR3 length equals 16 residues. CDR3: CASSPFQDRASYEQYF. CDR3 DNA: TGTGCCAGCAGTCCGTTCCAGGACAGGGCCTCCTACGAGCAGTACTTC.

The rearrangement uses TRBV29-1 and TRBJ1-2; D possibly corresponds to TRBD1 (5 bases). There are 11 residues in the CDR3. Germline values: CDR1 SQVTM, CDR2 ANQGSEA. Trimming took off 8 bases at V and 6 bases at J, with 13 bases between the two ends. The CDR3 region has the DNA TGCAGCCTGGGGACGGGGGATGGCTACACCTTC. This codes for CSLGTGDGYTF.

The chain joins TRBV5-1 to TRBJ1-6, with a possible D match to TRBD1 (5 bases). This CDR3 has 14 residues. CDR1 and CDR2 from the germline V gene are SGHRS and YFSETQ. The V gene lost 0 bases and the J gene lost 6 bases, with 7 bases spanning the gap. CDR3 DNA sequence: TGCGCCAGCAGCTTGGCGGGGGTTAATTCACCCCTCCACTTT. Its protein product is CASSLAGVNSPLHF.

This clone was detected only once. This chain links TRBV21-1 with TRBJ1-1; the D call TRBD1 from the table was never checked on the DNA. TRBV21-1 is listed as a pseudogene. The CDR3 is 14 residues long. CDR3 coding DNA: TGTGCCAGCAGCATACAGGGGAGGAACACTGAAGCTTTCTTT. This translates into CASSIQGRNTEAFF.

This clone was seen once. The V and J genes are TRBV5-6 and TRBJ2-5, with TRBD1 matching 7 bases. Losses at the gene ends were 2 bases for V and 3 bases for J; bases not matched to a gene: 13. Germline lookup yields CDR1 SGHDT and CDR2 YYEEEE. The CDR3 has 17 residues. The CDR3 region is CASSLSTGRRAEETQYF. CDR3 in DNA: TGTGCCAGCAGCTTATCGACAGGGCGACGGGCGGAAGAGACCCAGTACTTC.

This clone was counted once. The chain joins TRBV20-1 to TRBJ2-7; 8 bases are a match to TRBD2. This CDR3 spans 11 amino acids. Germline V gene data show CDR1 as DFQATT and CDR2 as SNEGSKA (reference sequence). Trimming at V came to 6 bases and at J to 2 bases, leaving 0 bases not matched to a gene. The CDR3 DNA follows: TGCAGTGCAGCGGGAGCCTACGAGCAGTACTTC. Encoded protein: CSAAGAYEQYF.

J is TRBJ2-2 and V is TRBV6-6, with 7 bases matching TRBD2. J was trimmed by 4 bases and V by 7 bases; bases with no gene match: 9. Per germline, CDR1 MNHNY and CDR2 SVGAGI (reference sequence). The CDR3 sequence is 15 residues long. In DNA, the CDR3 is TGTGCCAGCATTCCGACTAGCTTCCCCACCGGGGAGCTGTTTTTT. Protein: CASIPTSFPTGELFF.

J is TRBJ2-6 and V is TRBV2; TRBD1 aligns across 10 bases. Germline V gives CDR1 SNHLY, CDR2 FYNNEI. The J segment lost 3 bases and the V segment lost 10 bases, leaving 3 bases of the junction unmatched. The CDR3 covers 14 residues. CDR3 nucleotides: TGTGCCACCGGGACAGGGGTTGGGGCCAACGTCCTGACTTTC. Encoded protein: CATGTGVGANVLTF.

The V gene is TRBV11-3, the J gene TRBJ2-5, with 10 nucleotides matching TRBD1. Germline assignment: CDR1 SGHNT and CDR2 YENEEA. V dropped 5 bases and J dropped 7; count of bases not matched to a gene: 7. The CDR3 is 14 amino acids. The CDR3 loop is CASSPGTGEGTQYF. DNA of the CDR3: TGTGCCAGCAGCCCCGGGACAGGGGAGGGGACCCAGTACTTC.